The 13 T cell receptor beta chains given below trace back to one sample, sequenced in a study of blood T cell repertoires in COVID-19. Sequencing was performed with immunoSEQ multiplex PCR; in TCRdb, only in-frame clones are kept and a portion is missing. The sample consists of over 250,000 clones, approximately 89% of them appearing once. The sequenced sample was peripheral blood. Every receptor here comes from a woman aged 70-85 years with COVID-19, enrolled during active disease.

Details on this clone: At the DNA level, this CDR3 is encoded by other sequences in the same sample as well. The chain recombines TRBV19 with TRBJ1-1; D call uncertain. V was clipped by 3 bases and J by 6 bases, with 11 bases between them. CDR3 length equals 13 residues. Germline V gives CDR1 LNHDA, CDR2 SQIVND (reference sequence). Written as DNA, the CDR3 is TGTGCCAGTAGTATTTCGAGGGATTCTGAAGCTTTCTTT. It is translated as CASSISRDSEAFF.

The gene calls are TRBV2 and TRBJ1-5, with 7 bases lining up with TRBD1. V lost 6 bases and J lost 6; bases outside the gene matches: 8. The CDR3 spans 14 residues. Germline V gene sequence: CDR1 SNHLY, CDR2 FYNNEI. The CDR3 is CASRGKQGIQPQHF. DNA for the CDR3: TGTGCCAGCAGAGGCAAACAGGGGATTCAGCCCCAGCATTTT.

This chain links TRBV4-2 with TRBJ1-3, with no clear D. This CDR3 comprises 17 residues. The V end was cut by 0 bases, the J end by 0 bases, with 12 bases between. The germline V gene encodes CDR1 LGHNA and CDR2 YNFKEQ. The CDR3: CASSQDGDGSSGNTIYF. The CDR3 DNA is TGTGCCAGCAGCCAAGATGGTGATGGTAGCTCTGGAAACACCATATATTTT.

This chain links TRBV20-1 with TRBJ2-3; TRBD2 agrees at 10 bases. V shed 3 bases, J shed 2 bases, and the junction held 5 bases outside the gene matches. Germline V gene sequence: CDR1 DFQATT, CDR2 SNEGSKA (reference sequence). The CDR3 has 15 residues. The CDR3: CSASGLAVLTDTQYF. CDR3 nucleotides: TGCAGTGCTAGTGGACTAGCGGTTCTCACAGATACGCAGTATTTT.

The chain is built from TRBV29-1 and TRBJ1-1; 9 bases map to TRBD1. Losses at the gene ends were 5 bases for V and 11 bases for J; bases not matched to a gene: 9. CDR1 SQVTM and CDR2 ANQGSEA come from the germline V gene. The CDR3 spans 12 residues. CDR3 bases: TGCAGCGTTAAGACAGGGGGGAGTTCGGCTTTCTTT. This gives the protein CSVKTGGSSAFF.

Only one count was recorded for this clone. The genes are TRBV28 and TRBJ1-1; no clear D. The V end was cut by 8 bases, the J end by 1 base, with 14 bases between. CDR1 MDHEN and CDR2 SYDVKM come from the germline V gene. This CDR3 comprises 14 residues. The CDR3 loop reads CASFNPTQNTEAFF. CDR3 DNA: TGTGCCAGCTTCAACCCCACTCAGAACACTGAAGCTTTCTTT.

CDR3 sequence reads: CASSVVTSGAFEQFF. CDR3 DNA sequence: TGTGCCAGCAGCGTAGTAACTAGCGGGGCTTTTGAGCAGTTCTTC. The chain joins TRBV9 to TRBJ2-1; 10 bases agree with TRBD2. The CDR3 is made up of 15 amino acids. Germline V CDR1 and CDR2: SGDLS, YYNGEE. The V segment lost 0 bases and the J segment 9 bases; nucleotides outside the gene matches: 6.

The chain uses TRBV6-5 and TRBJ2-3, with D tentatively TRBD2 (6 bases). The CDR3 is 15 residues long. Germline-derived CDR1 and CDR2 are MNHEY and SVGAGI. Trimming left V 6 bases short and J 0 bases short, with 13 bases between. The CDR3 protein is CASSLTSVSTDTQYF. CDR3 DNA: TGTGCCAGCAGCCTGACTAGTGTTAGCACAGATACGCAGTATTTT.

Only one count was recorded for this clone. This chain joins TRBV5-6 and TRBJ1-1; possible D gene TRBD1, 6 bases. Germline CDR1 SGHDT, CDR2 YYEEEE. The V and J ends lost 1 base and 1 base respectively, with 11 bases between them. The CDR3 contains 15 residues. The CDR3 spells CASSLIGTQNTEAFF. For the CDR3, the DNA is TGTGCCAGCAGCTTGATCGGGACACAGAACACTGAAGCTTTCTTT.

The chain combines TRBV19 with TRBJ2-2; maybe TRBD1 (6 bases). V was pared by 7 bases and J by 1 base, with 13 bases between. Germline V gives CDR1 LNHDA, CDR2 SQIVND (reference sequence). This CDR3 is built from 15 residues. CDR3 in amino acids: CASTTTGVNTGELFF. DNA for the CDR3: TGTGCCAGTACCACGACAGGAGTGAACACCGGGGAGCTGTTTTTT.

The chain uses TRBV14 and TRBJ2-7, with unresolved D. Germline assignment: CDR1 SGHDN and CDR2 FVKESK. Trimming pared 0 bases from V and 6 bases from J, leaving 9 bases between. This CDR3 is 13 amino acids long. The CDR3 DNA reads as TGTGCCAGCAGCCAAGATTTACGGTTCGAGCAGTACTTC. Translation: CASSQDLRFEQYF.

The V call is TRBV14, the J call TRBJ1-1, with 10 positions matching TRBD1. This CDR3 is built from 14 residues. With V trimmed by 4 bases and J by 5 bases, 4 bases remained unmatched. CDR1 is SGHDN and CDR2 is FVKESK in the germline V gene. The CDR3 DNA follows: TGTGCCAGCAGCCGGGACAGGGGTTGGACTGAAGCTTTCTTT. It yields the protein CASSRDRGWTEAFF.

CDR3 coding DNA: TGTGCCAGCTCACCACCGGGACAGGGGGTGAGCACCGGGGAGCTGTTTTTT. Encoded protein: CASSPPGQGVSTGELFF. This chain joins TRBV18 and TRBJ2-2; the match to TRBD1 covers 11 bases. The CDR3 length is 17 residues. The V and J ends lost 0 bases and 4 bases, in that order; junction bases with no gene match: 4. Per germline, CDR1 KGHSH and CDR2 LQKENI.